Sequencing of this TCR beta chain was carried out in a study of patients and donors after allogeneic stem cell transplantation. TCRdb called the RT-PCR reads again in MiXCR, with one record for every CDR3 protein. The profile shows roughly 960,000 distinct CDR3 sequences, more than 15% of them singletons. V was shortened by 7 bases and J by 4 bases, with 14 bases between the two germline ends. CDR3 length: 14 residues. Germline CDR1 reads MDHEN; CDR2 reads SYDVKM. Specimen: blood, either unsorted or a sorted T cell fraction (not recorded which). The receptor was derived from a human donor who was either an allogeneic HSCT recipient or a stem cell or donor lymphocyte infusion donor (not recorded which). It is not recorded whose cells these are; they may come from a transplant donor. The rearrangement joins TRBV28 to TRBJ1-3; D call uncertain. CDR3 residues: CASTRQGKGNTIYF. The CDR3, as DNA: TGTGCCAGCACGAGACAAGGGAAAGGAAACACCATATATTTT.